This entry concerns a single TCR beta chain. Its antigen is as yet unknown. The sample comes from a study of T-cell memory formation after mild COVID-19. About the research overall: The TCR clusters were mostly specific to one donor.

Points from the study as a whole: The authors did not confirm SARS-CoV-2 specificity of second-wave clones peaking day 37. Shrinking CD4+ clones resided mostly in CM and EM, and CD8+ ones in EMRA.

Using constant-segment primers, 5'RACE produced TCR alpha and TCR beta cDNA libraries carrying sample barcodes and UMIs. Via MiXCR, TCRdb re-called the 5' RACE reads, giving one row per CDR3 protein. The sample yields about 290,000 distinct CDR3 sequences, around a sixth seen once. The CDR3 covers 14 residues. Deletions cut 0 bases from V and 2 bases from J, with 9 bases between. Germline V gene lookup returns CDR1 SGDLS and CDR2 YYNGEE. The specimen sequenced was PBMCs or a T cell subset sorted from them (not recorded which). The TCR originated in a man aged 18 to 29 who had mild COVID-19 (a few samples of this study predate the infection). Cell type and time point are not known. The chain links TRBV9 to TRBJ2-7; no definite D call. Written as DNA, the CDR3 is TGTGCCAGCAGCGTAGACTCTGGCCCCTACGAGCAGTACTTC. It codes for CASSVDSGPYEQYF. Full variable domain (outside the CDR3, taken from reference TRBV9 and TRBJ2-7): DSGVTQTPKHLITATGQRVTLRCSPRSGDLSVYWYQQSLDQGLQFLIQYYNGEERAKGNILERFSAQQFPDLHSELNLSSLELGDSALYFCASSVDSGPYEQYFGPGTRLTVT.